Below are 21 T cell receptor beta chains sequenced from a single sample in a study of blood T cells in healthy people across ages. The second PCR ran roughly 7 to 11 cycles with a sample-barcoded 5' primer and J-beta primers. TCRdb recomputed calls from the 5' RACE reads with MiXCR, one row per CDR3 protein. The table includes 1.4 million or so distinct CDR3 sequences, approximately 42% detected once. Sequencing was performed on blood. Receptors were obtained from a woman aged 18-30 years in good health.

The V gene is TRBV24-1, the J gene TRBJ2-1; D remains ambiguous. This CDR3 spans 12 amino acids. With 5 bases removed from V and 6 bases from J, the gap between germline ends came to 7 bases. Germline V gene sequence: CDR1 KGHDR, CDR2 SFDVKD. The chain's CDR3 is CATSGMGNEQFF. CDR3 DNA: TGTGCCACCAGTGGGATGGGCAATGAGCAGTTCTTC.

The count of this clonotype is one. The V and J genes are TRBV20-1 and TRBJ2-1; D gene uncertain. The J call may be in error: the DNA end matches TRBJ2-7 better. The length of the CDR3 is 15 residues. The germline CDR1 and CDR2 sequences are DFQATT and SNEGSKA (reference sequence). CDR3 amino acids: CSARASAESYNEQYF. The DNA of the CDR3 is TGCAGTGCTAGAGCCTCGGCGGAATCCTACAATGAGCAGTACTTC.

This rearrangement joins TRBV12-3 or TRBV12-4 to TRBJ2-3; 10 bases fit TRBD2. The CDR3 totals 17 residues. The J segment lost 4 bases and the V segment lost 5 bases, leaving 12 bases of the junction unmatched. CDR3 nucleotides: TGTGCCAGCAGTCCCGGACCAGCGGGAGGGTACTCAGATACGCAGTATTTT. Protein product: CASSPGPAGGYSDTQYF.

The chain couples TRBV2 to TRBJ2-7; tentatively, D is TRBD1 or TRBD2 (5 bases each). Per germline, CDR1 SNHLY and CDR2 FYNNEI. The germline V and J ends were trimmed by 8 bases and 7 bases, with 24 bases remaining between them. The CDR3 runs 15 residues. The CDR3 is CASQAFRGRPGEQYF. The CDR3 DNA reads TGTGCCAGCCAAGCGTTTAGGGGCCGTCCGGGGGAGCAGTACTTC.

As regards this clonotype: A junction end diverges from the germline sequence, so it may reflect a read error. This chain uses TRBV20-1 with TRBJ2-7; 11 positions agree with TRBD2. Germline V gene sequence: CDR1 DFQATT, CDR2 SNEGSKA (reference sequence). This CDR3 spans 14 amino acids. CDR3: CSALLAGGPYEQYF. The CDR3 DNA reads TGCAGTGCCCTGCTAGCGGGAGGACCCTATGAGCAGTACTTC.

This chain joins TRBV5-1 and TRBJ2-3, with 13 nucleotides matching TRBD2. Germline CDR1 reads SGHRS; CDR2 reads YFSETQ. With 0 bases clipped from V and 0 bases from J, the junction kept 4 bases outside the gene matches. The CDR3 contains 18 residues. The CDR3 DNA is TGCGCCAGCAGCTTGGGGACTAGCGGGGGCGGCAGCACAGATACGCAGTATTTT. This encodes CASSLGTSGGGSTDTQYF.

The chain has TRBV4-2 and TRBJ2-7; a weak D match, TRBD2 (6 bases). From germline, CDR1 is LGHNA and CDR2 YNFKEQ. The CDR3 has 17 amino acids. Trimming cost V 0 bases and J 1 base, with 16 bases left between them. As DNA, the CDR3 is TGTGCCAGCAGCCAAGAGTTTGGAAAACTAGCATCCTACGAGCAGTACTTC. This translates into CASSQEFGKLASYEQYF.

The chain uses TRBV27 and TRBJ2-7, with D perhaps matching TRBD2 (6 bases). Germline CDR1 and CDR2: MNHEY and SMNVEV (reference sequence). V was pared by 5 bases and J by 3 bases, with 14 bases between. CDR3 length equals 14 residues. CDR3 residues: CASSPSAGLYEQYF. The CDR3 nucleotides are TGTGCCAGCAGTCCCTCGGCGGGACTCTACGAGCAGTACTTC.

This clonotype was seen a handful of times. This rearrangement joins TRBV27 to TRBJ2-1; D call uncertain. Trimming took off 0 bases at V and 8 bases at J, with 8 bases between the two ends. Germline-derived CDR1 and CDR2 are MNHEY and SMNVEV (reference sequence). The CDR3 is made up of 13 amino acids. CDR3 sequence (DNA): TGTGCCAGCAGTTTATCTTCCTTCGATGAGCAGTTCTTC. This gives the protein CASSLSSFDEQFF.

This clonotype occurred many times. The J gene is TRBJ2-3, the V gene TRBV6-6; D not resolved. This CDR3 has 12 amino acids. V was clipped by 5 bases and J by 6 bases, with 9 bases between them. CDR1 and CDR2 (germline): MNHNY, SVGAGI (reference sequence). In DNA form, the CDR3 reads TGTGCCAGCAGTCATTCTATTGATACGCAGTATTTT. Protein: CASSHSIDTQYF.

A few counts support this clonotype. This chain connects TRBV6-2 or TRBV6-3 to TRBJ1-2; the D is unclear. The CDR3 sequence is 13 residues long. The germline gives CDR1 MNHEY, CDR2 SVGEGT. Trimming took off 5 bases at V and 4 bases at J, with 11 bases between the two ends. CDR3 sequence reads: CASSPTDLYGYTF. CDR3 nucleotide sequence: TGTGCCAGCAGTCCGACTGATCTCTATGGCTACACCTTC.

This clonotype has just a few counts. The chain couples TRBV7-9 to TRBJ2-7; 7 positions match TRBD2. The V gene end was trimmed by 9 bases and the J gene end by 1 base; junction bases not matched to a gene: 9. Germline lookup yields CDR1 SEHNR and CDR2 FQNEAQ (reference sequence). This CDR3 is built from 14 residues. The CDR3 spells CASSRGDRSYEQYF. Written as DNA, the CDR3 is TGTGCCAGTAGCCGGGGGGACCGGTCCTACGAGCAGTACTTC.

This clonotype was detected only a few times. The chain employs TRBV20-1 and TRBJ2-2; D gene uncertain. Germline V gene data show CDR1 as DFQATT and CDR2 as SNEGSKA (reference sequence). This CDR3 region has 11 residues. V lost 6 bases, J lost 5 bases, and 7 bases lay in between. CDR3 bases: TGCAGTGCACCCAGGACCGGGGAGCTGTTTTTT. Translated: CSAPRTGELFF.

Concerning this clonotype: Relative to the germline gene, one junction end is altered; a read error may explain this. The V and J genes are TRBV20-1 and TRBJ2-3; unclear D gene. This CDR3 spans 13 amino acids. Germline CDR1 is DFQATT and CDR2 is SNEGSKA (reference sequence). The CDR3 bases are TGCGGTGCTAGGCTGTCCGGGTCAGATACGCAGTATTTT. Encoded protein: CGARLSGSDTQYF.

The chain employs TRBV24-1 and TRBJ2-1; no clear D gene. Germline V CDR1 and CDR2: KGHDR, SFDVKD. The CDR3 is 14 residues long. Trimming removed 3 bases from V and 7 bases from J, with 12 bases in between. As DNA, the CDR3 is TGTGCCACCAGTGATGTGCAAGGAGTTAATGAGCAGTTCTTC. It codes for CATSDVQGVNEQFF.

This clonotype has a handful of counts. V usage is TRBV6-6 and J usage is TRBJ2-1; 13 positions agree with TRBD2. The CDR3 is made up of 16 amino acids. Per the germline V gene, CDR1 is MNHNY and CDR2 is SVGAGI (reference sequence). Trimming at V came to 2 bases and at J to 6 bases, leaving 4 bases not matched to a gene. The CDR3 loop is CASSYRRLAGGNEQFF. CDR3 DNA: TGTGCCAGCAGTTACCGGAGACTAGCGGGGGGCAATGAGCAGTTCTTC.

This chain connects TRBV20-1 to TRBJ2-7; TRBD2 matches at 9 bases. With V trimmed by 6 bases and J by 2 bases, 5 bases remained unmatched. From germline, CDR1 is DFQATT and CDR2 SNEGSKA (reference sequence). This CDR3 spans 13 amino acids. This chain's CDR3 is CSAATSGPYEQYF. CDR3 sequence (DNA): TGCAGTGCCGCGACTAGCGGACCCTACGAGCAGTACTTC.

The chain employs TRBV12-3 or TRBV12-4 and TRBJ1-5, with D possibly TRBD1 on 5 matching bases. Trimming took off 4 bases at V and 7 bases at J, with 17 bases between the two ends. The CDR3 sequence is 15 residues long. In nucleotides, the CDR3 is TGTGCCAGCAGTTGGTCGGGGGGGGGAAGGCAGCCCCAGCATTTT. Residues: CASSWSGGGRQPQHF.

This clonotype has only a few counts. V and J are TRBV4-2 and TRBJ2-2, with 9 bases aligning to TRBD2. There are 18 residues in the CDR3. Germline V gene data show CDR1 as LGHNA and CDR2 as YNFKEQ. The junction had 12 bases not matched to a gene; V was cut back by 1 base and J by 6 bases. The CDR3 loop reads CASSQGRAGGNRPGELFF. CDR3 DNA: TGTGCCAGCAGCCAAGGGCGAGCGGGGGGAAACAGACCCGGGGAGCTGTTTTTT.

This clonotype showed up many times. The CDR3 reads CASSPGQEKYNEQYF. CDR3 sequence (DNA): TGCGCCAGCAGCCCGGGACAGGAAAAATACAATGAGCAGTACTTC. This chain connects TRBV4-3 to TRBJ2-7; 8 nucleotides match TRBD1. V gave up 4 bases and J gave up 7 bases; unmatched junction bases: 12. CDR3 length: 15 residues. Per the germline V gene, CDR1 is LGHNA and CDR2 is YSLEER.

J is TRBJ2-1 and V is TRBV2; D call uncertain. Near its end, the DNA agrees better with TRBJ2-7, so the J call may be wrong. This CDR3 has 17 residues. CDR1 and CDR2 (germline): SNHLY, FYNNEI. The CDR3 DNA reads TGTGCCAGCAGTGAAGCGCTTGGGGTTAGCTCCTACAATGGGCAGTACTTC. Translating gives CASSEALGVSSYNGQYF.